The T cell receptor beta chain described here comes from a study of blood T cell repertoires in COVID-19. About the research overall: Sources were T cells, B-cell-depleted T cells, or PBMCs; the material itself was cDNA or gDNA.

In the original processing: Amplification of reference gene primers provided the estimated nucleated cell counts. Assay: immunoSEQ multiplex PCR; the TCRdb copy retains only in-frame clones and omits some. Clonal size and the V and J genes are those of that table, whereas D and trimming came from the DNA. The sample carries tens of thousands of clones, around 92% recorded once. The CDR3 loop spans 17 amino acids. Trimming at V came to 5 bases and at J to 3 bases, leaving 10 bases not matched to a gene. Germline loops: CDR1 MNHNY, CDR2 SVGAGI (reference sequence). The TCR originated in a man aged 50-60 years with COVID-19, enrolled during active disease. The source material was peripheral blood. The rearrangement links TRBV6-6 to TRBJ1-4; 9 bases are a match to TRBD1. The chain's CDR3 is CASSRMTGGFANEKLFF. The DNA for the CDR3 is TGTGCCAGCAGTCGAATGACAGGGGGGTTTGCTAATGAAAAACTGTTTTTT.